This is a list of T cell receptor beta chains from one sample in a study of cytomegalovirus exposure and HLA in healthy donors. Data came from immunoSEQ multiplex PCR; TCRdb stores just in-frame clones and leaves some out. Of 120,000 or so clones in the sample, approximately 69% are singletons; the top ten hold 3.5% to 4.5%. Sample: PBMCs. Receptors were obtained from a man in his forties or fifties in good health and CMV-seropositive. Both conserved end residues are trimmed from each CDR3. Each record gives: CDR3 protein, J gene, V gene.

CDR3aa: ASSPIPSGYTEAF; j_gene: TRBJ1-1; v_gene: TRBV5-4
CDR3aa: ASSLDIGGNEQF; j_gene: TRBJ2-1; v_gene: TRBV4-1
CDR3aa: SVKIQSGNTIY; j_gene: TRBJ1-3; v_gene: TRBV29-1
CDR3aa: ASSLTGSAYEQY; j_gene: TRBJ2-7; v_gene: TRBV5-6
CDR3aa: ASSLGGQRSYGYT; j_gene: TRBJ1-2; v_gene: TRBV7-9
CDR3aa: ASSKSEGARNTIY; j_gene: TRBJ1-3; v_gene: TRBV21-1
CDR3aa: ASSISGRAGGELF; j_gene: TRBJ2-2; v_gene: TRBV19
CDR3aa: ASSEGQGNYIQY; j_gene: TRBJ2-4; v_gene: TRBV2
CDR3aa: ASSYSMAGTGQPQH; j_gene: TRBJ1-5; v_gene: TRBV6-6
CDR3aa: ASSLGGTGRVNQPQH; j_gene: TRBJ1-5; v_gene: TRBV7-6
CDR3aa: ASSLVTTNTGELF; j_gene: TRBJ2-2; v_gene: TRBV19
CDR3aa: ASSLLQGKEQF; j_gene: TRBJ2-1; v_gene: TRBV5-6
CDR3aa: ASSRDRGRTAEAF; j_gene: TRBJ1-1; v_gene: TRBV6-5
CDR3aa: ASRAGQGFNQPQH; j_gene: TRBJ1-5; v_gene: TRBV25-1
CDR3aa: ATSRLEQGGIQPQH; j_gene: TRBJ1-5; v_gene: TRBV15
CDR3aa: ASSLGRGNQPQH; j_gene: TRBJ1-5; v_gene: TRBV27
CDR3aa: ASSAPGAGVAAF; j_gene: TRBJ1-1; v_gene: TRBV6-6